This TCR beta chain was captured by sequencing in a study of radiotherapy plus CTLA-4 blockade in lung cancer. Findings and caveats of the study: An expansion of tumor-derived TCR clones occurred in blood after radiotherapy plus ipilimumab.

Profiled with immunoSEQ multiplex PCR; TCRdb holds only in-frame clones, not every one. The table shows under 20,000 clones, with 86% occurring only once. CDR1 SGHRS and CDR2 YFSETQ come from the germline V gene. Trimming left V 1 base short and J 2 bases short, with 6 bases between. CDR3 length: 13 residues. Notes on this clone: Antigen specificity is unknown.

This clonotype was sampled from a human donor with non-small cell lung cancer whose response to radiotherapy plus ipilimumab could not be evaluated. Sequenced material: peripheral blood, taken from a patient treated with radiotherapy plus ipilimumab. The chain uses TRBV5-1 and TRBJ2-5; no clear D. CDR3 bases: TGCGCCAGCAGCTTGTACCAGCAAGAGACCCAGTACTTC. Its protein product is CASSLYQQETQYF.